These 15 T cell receptor beta chains were all obtained from the same sample, sequenced in a study of long-term antiretroviral therapy in people with HIV (dated by TCRdb to between 2021 and 2024). The immunoSEQ hsTCRB v3.0 assay was used at survey level resolution to sequence the TRB variable region. TCRdb stores this immuneACCESS table with in-frame sequences only. Part of the clones is absent; in the studies checked, under half of the shortfall reflects unresolved V genes, and no reason is known for the rest. This sample is represented by about 26,000 clones; more than 85% of them were singletons. The ten biggest clones cover 4% to 6% of the sample. The sample in question was unsorted PBMCs, obtained just over 2.6 years after starting antiretroviral therapy. The source of these receptors is a man in his forties or fifties with HIV.

The J gene is TRBJ1-1, the V gene TRBV6-4; possible D gene TRBD1, 5 bases. Germline V gene lookup returns CDR1 MRHNA and CDR2 SNTAGT. Trimming removed 0 bases from V and 5 bases from J, with 7 bases in between. The CDR3 extends over 13 amino acids. The CDR3 here is CASSDSRATEAFF. The CDR3, as DNA: TGTGCCAGCAGTGACTCCAGGGCTACTGAAGCTTTCTTT.

DNA for the CDR3: TGTGCCAGCAGCATCGGGACACACACTGAAGCTTTCTTT. It specifies CASSIGTHTEAFF. The chain employs TRBV21-1 and TRBJ1-1; the DNA was not compared with TRBD1, the D call given in the table. TRBV21-1 represents a pseudogene. The length of the CDR3 is 13 residues.

The V gene is TRBV18, the J gene TRBJ1-2; weak D call: TRBD1 (5 bases). This CDR3 comprises 13 residues. V lost 4 bases and J lost 3, with 9 bases in between. Germline V CDR1 and CDR2: KGHSH, LQKENI. CDR3 nucleotide sequence: TGTGCCAGCTCACAAGGGGACGACTATGGCTACACCTTC. Its translation is CASSQGDDYGYTF. The full variable domain, with the rest looked up from reference TRBV18 and TRBJ1-2, is NAGVMQNPRHLVRRRGQEARLRCSPMKGHSHVYWYRQLPEEGLKFMVYLQKENIIDESGMPKERFSAEFPKEGPSILRIQQVVRGDSAAYFCASSQGDDYGYTFGSGTRLTVV.

The CDR3 reads CASSSGLELGDTQYF. The CDR3 coding sequence is TGTGCCAGCAGTTCGGGACTAGAGTTAGGGGATACGCAGTATTTT. The V gene is TRBV27, the J gene TRBJ2-3, with 8 bases aligning to TRBD2. Germline V gene data show CDR1 as MNHEY and CDR2 as SMNVEV (reference sequence). With V trimmed by 4 bases and J by 6 bases, 9 bases remained unmatched. The CDR3 is made up of 15 amino acids.

This clone was seen more than once but under ten times. The V and J genes are TRBV5-1 and TRBJ1-3, with D hard to call. The V gene's germline CDR1 is SGHRS and CDR2 YFSETQ. The V end lost 0 bases, the J end lost 4 bases, and 14 bases lay between the germline ends. The CDR3 runs to 16 residues. The CDR3 region has the DNA TGCGCCAGCAGCTTGGACCAAATCTCGAACGGAAACACCATATATTTT. Encoded protein: CASSLDQISNGNTIYF.

The chain joins TRBV27 to TRBJ2-7; D might be TRBD2 (5 bases). Germline-derived CDR1 and CDR2 are MNHEY and SMNVEV (reference sequence). This CDR3 contains 15 residues. Deletions cut 3 bases from V and 0 bases from J, with 12 bases between. The CDR3 reads CASSFNGLSSYEQYF. The CDR3 coding sequence is TGTGCCAGCAGTTTCAACGGACTCTCCTCCTACGAGCAGTACTTC.

This clone was counted a single time. The genes are TRBV11-2 and TRBJ2-5; 7 positions agree with TRBD1. The CDR3 runs to 15 residues. Germline V gene data show CDR1 as SGHAT and CDR2 as FQNNGV. J gave up 1 base and V 6 bases, and 8 bases lay outside the gene matches. The CDR3: CASSSETGFQETQYF. CDR3 DNA sequence: TGTGCCAGCAGTTCCGAGACAGGGTTCCAAGAGACCCAGTACTTC.

The rearrangement uses TRBV28 and TRBJ2-7; 8 bases agree with TRBD1. Germline V gene lookup returns CDR1 MDHEN and CDR2 SYDVKM. The CDR3 has 14 residues. The junction had 12 bases not matched to a gene; V was cut back by 5 bases and J by 9 bases. This chain's CDR3 is CASSTGQDNRAQYF. The CDR3 bases are TGTGCCAGCAGTACGGGACAGGATAACCGGGCGCAGTACTTC.

The rearrangement uses TRBV10-2 and TRBJ2-3; 10 nucleotides match TRBD2. V lost 6 bases, J lost 3 bases, and 12 bases stayed unmatched. CDR3 length: 17 residues. Germline-derived CDR1 and CDR2 are WSHSY and SAAADI. The CDR3, as DNA: TGCGCCAGCAGGAATTCCAAAGCGGGAGGGTGGACAGATACGCAGTATTTT. It translates to CASRNSKAGGWTDTQYF.

The V call is TRBV11-2, the J call TRBJ1-2, with a tentative D call TRBD1 (5 bases). This CDR3 spans 16 amino acids. V gave up 1 base and J gave up 6 bases, with 18 bases separating them. Germline lookup yields CDR1 SGHAT and CDR2 FQNNGV. CDR3: CASSLATGIFIDGYTF. As DNA, the CDR3 is TGTGCCAGCAGCTTAGCTACAGGAATTTTTATAGATGGCTACACCTTC.

The chain is built from TRBV5-1 and TRBJ2-7, with 7 bases matching TRBD2. V shed 0 bases, J shed 7 bases, and the junction held 7 bases outside the gene matches. Germline V gene sequence: CDR1 SGHRS, CDR2 YFSETQ. This CDR3 spans 14 amino acids. The CDR3 is CASSLERESDEQYF. The CDR3 DNA reads TGCGCCAGCAGCTTGGAGCGGGAATCGGATGAGCAGTACTTC.

The chain employs TRBV6-1 and TRBJ1-1; D remains ambiguous. Trimming left V 0 bases short and J 8 bases short, with 13 bases between. The CDR3 is 14 residues long. Germline CDR1 and CDR2: MNHNS and SASEGT. CDR3 bases: TGTGCCAGCAGTGAAGCTAGTAGAGGTCCCGAAGCTTTCTTT. Its protein is CASSEASRGPEAFF.

This chain connects TRBV28 to TRBJ2-2; D perhaps matches TRBD1 (5 bases). V shed 6 bases and J shed 4 bases, with 6 bases lying between them. The CDR3 sequence is 12 residues long. Looked up from germline, CDR1 is MDHEN and CDR2 is SYDVKM. The CDR3 region is CASSRVTGELFF. DNA of the CDR3: TGTGCCAGCAGCAGGGTCACCGGGGAGCTGTTTTTT.

This clone was counted once. Here the CDR3 DNA reads TGTGCCTGGAGTCCCCCTCCTCGCACAGATACGCAGTATTTT. It is translated as CAWSPPPRTDTQYF. V is TRBV30 and J is TRBJ2-3; D gene unclear. The germline gives CDR1 GTSNPN, CDR2 SVGIG (reference sequence). V shed 2 bases and J shed 1 base, with 10 bases lying between them. CDR3 length: 14 residues.

V gene TRBV18 combines with J gene TRBJ2-1; D perhaps matches TRBD2 (6 bases). This CDR3 region has 15 residues. The V gene's germline CDR1 is KGHSH and CDR2 LQKENI. V lost 0 bases, J lost 7 bases, and 13 bases lay in between. The CDR3 region is CASSPPGRERNEQFF. CDR3 nucleotide sequence: TGTGCCAGCTCACCACCGGGGCGGGAACGGAATGAGCAGTTCTTC.